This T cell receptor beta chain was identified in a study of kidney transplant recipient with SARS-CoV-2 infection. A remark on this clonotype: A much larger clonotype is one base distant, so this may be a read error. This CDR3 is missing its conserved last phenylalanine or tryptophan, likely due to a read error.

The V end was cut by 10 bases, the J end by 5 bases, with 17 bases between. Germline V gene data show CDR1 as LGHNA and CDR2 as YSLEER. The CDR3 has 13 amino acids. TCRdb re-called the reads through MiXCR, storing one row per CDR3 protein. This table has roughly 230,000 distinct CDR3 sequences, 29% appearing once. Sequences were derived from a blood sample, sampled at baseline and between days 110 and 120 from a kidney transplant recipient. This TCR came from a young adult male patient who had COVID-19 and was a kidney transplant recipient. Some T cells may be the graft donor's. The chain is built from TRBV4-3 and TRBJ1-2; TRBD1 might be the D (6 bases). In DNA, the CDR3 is TGCGCCACCTCCACAGGGAATGCGTATGGCTACACCCTC. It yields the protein CATSTGNAYGYTL.